These T cell receptor beta chains were read from a single sample in a study of control samples from healthy donors and cancer patients. The assay was immunoSEQ multiplex PCR, and TCRdb's table has in-frame clones only and misses some. The profile shows 100,000 to 150,000 clones, around 87% of them singletons. The sample consisted of blood. The receptor set was obtained from a man aged 60-69 years in good health. CDR3s include the opening cysteine and the closing phenylalanine or tryptophan. The order of the fields is CDR3 protein, CDR3 DNA, clone size, J gene, V gene, D gene. A D gene is named only where the DNA matches it firmly. Not every row has a clone size; where given, it reads once, few, many or a size class.

CDR3aa: CASRSGQVNQPQHF; CDR3nt: TGTGCCAGCAGATCGGGACAGGTGAATCAGCCCCAGCATTTT; abundance: -; j_gene: TRBJ1-5; v_gene: TRBV19; d_gene: TRBD1
CDR3aa: CASSWADRDGDTQYF; CDR3nt: TGCGCCAGCAGCTGGGCGGACAGGGATGGAGATACGCAGTATTTT; abundance: -; j_gene: TRBJ2-3; v_gene: TRBV5-1; d_gene: TRBD1
CDR3aa: CAISGLAGGQEQYF; CDR3nt: TGTGCCATCAGTGGGCTAGCGGGGGGGCAAGAGCAGTACTTC; abundance: -; j_gene: TRBJ2-7; v_gene: TRBV10-3; d_gene: TRBD2
CDR3aa: CASSLQQVGNTEAFF; CDR3nt: TGTGCCAGCAGTTTGCAACAGGTCGGGAACACTGAAGCTTTCTTT; abundance: -; j_gene: TRBJ1-1; v_gene: TRBV6-2/TRBV6-3; d_gene: -
CDR3aa: CAISAGTTEAFF; CDR3nt: TGTGCCATCAGTGCAGGGACCACTGAAGCTTTCTTT; abundance: once; j_gene: TRBJ1-1; v_gene: TRBV10-3; d_gene: -
CDR3aa: CASSSGTANQPQHF; CDR3nt: TGTGCCAGCAGTTCCGGGACAGCAAATCAGCCCCAGCATTTT; abundance: once; j_gene: TRBJ1-5; v_gene: TRBV11-2; d_gene: TRBD1
CDR3aa: CASSSQQSGYTF; CDR3nt: TGCGCCAGCAGCTCCCAACAGAGTGGCTACACCTTC; abundance: -; j_gene: TRBJ1-2; v_gene: TRBV5-1; d_gene: -
CDR3aa: CASTKETGGGDTQYF; CDR3nt: TGTGCCAGCACCAAGGAAACAGGGGGCGGGGATACGCAGTATTTT; abundance: -; j_gene: TRBJ2-3; v_gene: TRBV5-4; d_gene: TRBD1
CDR3aa: CASSFGTGGTDTQYF; CDR3nt: TGTGCCAGCAGCTTCGGGACTGGGGGTACAGATACGCAGTATTTT; abundance: -; j_gene: TRBJ2-3; v_gene: TRBV7-2; d_gene: -
CDR3aa: CASSLPGQGSYEQFF; CDR3nt: TGTGCCAGCAGCTTGCCGGGCCAGGGGAGCTATGAGCAGTTCTTC; abundance: -; j_gene: TRBJ2-1; v_gene: TRBV5-8; d_gene: -
CDR3aa: CASRENRGGYNEQFF; CDR3nt: TGTGCCAGCAGGGAGAACAGGGGAGGGTACAATGAGCAGTTCTTC; abundance: -; j_gene: TRBJ2-1; v_gene: TRBV2; d_gene: -
CDR3aa: CASGLTGVPSGANVLTF; CDR3nt: TGCGCCAGCGGACTCACAGGGGTTCCCTCTGGGGCCAACGTCCTGACTTTC; abundance: -; j_gene: TRBJ2-6; v_gene: TRBV5-1; d_gene: TRBD1
CDR3aa: CASQGNGEKLFF; CDR3nt: TGCGCCAGCCAGGGTAACGGTGAAAAACTGTTTTTT; abundance: -; j_gene: TRBJ1-4; v_gene: TRBV10-2; d_gene: -